The source of this T cell receptor beta chain is a study of blood T cell repertoires in COVID-19. In the authors' workflow: Amplified reference gene primers provided the basis for estimating nucleated cell counts. Assay: immunoSEQ multiplex PCR; the TCRdb copy retains only in-frame clones and omits some. V, J and clone size reflect that table, while D and trimming were determined from the DNA. Counted here are approximately 440,000 clones, about 87% occurring once; the ten biggest clones make up roughly 12%. Followed over time, Seattle patients had been enrolled while infection was active. Germline V gene sequence: CDR1 MGHRA, CDR2 YSYEKL. CDR3 length equals 14 residues. V was pared by 3 bases and J by 5 bases, with 13 bases between.

The specimen was peripheral blood. The clonotype originates from a woman aged 45-60 years with COVID-19, enrolled during active disease. V and J are TRBV4-1 and TRBJ1-2; the D is unclear. The CDR3 region is CASSHPGIFYGYTF. CDR3 sequence (DNA): TGCGCCAGCAGCCATCCCGGGATCTTTTATGGCTACACCTTC.